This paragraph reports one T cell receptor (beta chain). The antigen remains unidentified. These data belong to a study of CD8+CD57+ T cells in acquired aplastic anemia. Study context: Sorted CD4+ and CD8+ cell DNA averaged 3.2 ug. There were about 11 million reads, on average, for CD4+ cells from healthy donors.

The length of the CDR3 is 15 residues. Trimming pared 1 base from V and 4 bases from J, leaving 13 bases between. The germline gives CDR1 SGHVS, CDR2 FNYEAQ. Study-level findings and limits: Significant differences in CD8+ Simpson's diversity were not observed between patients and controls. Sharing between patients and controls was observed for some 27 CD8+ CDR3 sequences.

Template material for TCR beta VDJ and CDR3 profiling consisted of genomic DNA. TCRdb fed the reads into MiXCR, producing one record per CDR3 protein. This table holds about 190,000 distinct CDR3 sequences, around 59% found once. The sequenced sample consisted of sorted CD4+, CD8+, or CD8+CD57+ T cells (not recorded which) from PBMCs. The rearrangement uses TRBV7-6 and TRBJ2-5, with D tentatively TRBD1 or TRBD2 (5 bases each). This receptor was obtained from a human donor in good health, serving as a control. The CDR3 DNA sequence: TGTGCCAGCAGCTTAGTTGGCGGGCAGGGAGAGACCCAGTACTTC. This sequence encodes CASSLVGGQGETQYF.